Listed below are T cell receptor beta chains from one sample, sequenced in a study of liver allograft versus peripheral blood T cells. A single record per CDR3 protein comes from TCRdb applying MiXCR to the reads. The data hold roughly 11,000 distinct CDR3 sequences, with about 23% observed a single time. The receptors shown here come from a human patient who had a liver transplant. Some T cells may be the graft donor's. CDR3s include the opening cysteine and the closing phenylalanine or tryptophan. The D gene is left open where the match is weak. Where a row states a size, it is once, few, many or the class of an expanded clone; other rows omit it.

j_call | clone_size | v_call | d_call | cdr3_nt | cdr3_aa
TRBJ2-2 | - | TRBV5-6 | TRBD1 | TGTGCCAGCAGCTTCGGACAGGGCGGGTCCGGGGAGCTGTTTTTT | CASSFGQGGSGELFF
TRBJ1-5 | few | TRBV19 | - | TGTGCCAGTAACACAGGCTATAGCAATCAGCCCCAGCATTTT | CASNTGYSNQPQHF
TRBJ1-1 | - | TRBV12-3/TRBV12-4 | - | TGTGCCAGCAACCCGTCCGGGGGGACTGAAGCTTTCTTT | CASNPSGGTEAFF
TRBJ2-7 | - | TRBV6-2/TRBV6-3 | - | TGTGTCGTCCGGGCCCTCGAGGTAGTCGCCTACGAGCAGTACTTC | CVVRALEVVAYEQYF
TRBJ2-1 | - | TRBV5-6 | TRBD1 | TGTGCCAGCAACAAGGACAGGGCCTACAATGAGCAGTTCTTC | CASNKDRAYNEQFF
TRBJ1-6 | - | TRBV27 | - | TGTGCCAGCGTAGACAGGCCTAATTCACCCCTCCACTTT | CASVDRPNSPLHF
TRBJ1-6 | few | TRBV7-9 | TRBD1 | TGTGCCAGCAGCTTACGGGGACAGTCAAATTCACCCCTCCACTTT | CASSLRGQSNSPLHF
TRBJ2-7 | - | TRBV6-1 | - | TGTGCCAGCAGTTACTCGACCTCACTCTCCTACGAGCAGTACTTC | CASSYSTSLSYEQYF
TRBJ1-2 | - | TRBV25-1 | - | TGTGCCAGCAGTGAAGGGGGGGGGTTAGCTAACTATGGCTACACCTTC | CASSEGGGLANYGYTF
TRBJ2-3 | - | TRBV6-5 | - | TGTGCCAGCAGTTTGACAGCCGGCGGCACAGATACGCAGTATTTT | CASSLTAGGTDTQYF
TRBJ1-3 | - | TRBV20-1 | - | TGCAGTGCTAGAGCCGGGTCGTCAGGAAACACCATATATTTT | CSARAGSSGNTIYF
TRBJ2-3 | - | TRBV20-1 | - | TGCAGTGCCAAGAGGGACCGCTATACGCAGTATTTT | CSAKRDRYTQYF
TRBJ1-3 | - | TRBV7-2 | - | TGTGCCAGCAGCTTTTTAGGGGTGCTCTCTGGAAACACCATATATTTT | CASSFLGVLSGNTIYF
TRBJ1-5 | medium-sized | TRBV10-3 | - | TGTGCCATCAGTGAGATGCGGGACACCTCTCGGCCCCAGCATTTT | CAISEMRDTSRPQHF
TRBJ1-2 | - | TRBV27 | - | TGTGCCAGCACCCCGGGGCGGGGGGAAAGTGGCTACACCTTC | CASTPGRGESGYTF
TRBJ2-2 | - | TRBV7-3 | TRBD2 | TGTGCCAGCAGCTTAGACGGGAGGGACACCGGGGAGCTGTTTTTT | CASSLDGRDTGELFF
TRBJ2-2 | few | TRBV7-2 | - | TGTGCCAGCAGCTTGCGGCGTGGCGGGGAGCTGTTTTTT | CASSLRRGGELFF
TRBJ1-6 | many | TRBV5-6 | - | TGTGCCAGCAGCGGGCGGGGCAGGGCCTTGGACTATAATTCACCCCTCCACTTT | CASSGRGRALDYNSPLHF
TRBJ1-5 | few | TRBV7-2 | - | TGTGCCAGCAGCGCCCCAGGGTTTTTCAATCAGCCCCAGCATTTT | CASSAPGFFNQPQHF
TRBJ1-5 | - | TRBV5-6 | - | TGTGCCAGCAGCTTGCCTCCGGACTCCCGGAATCAGCCCCAGCATTTT | CASSLPPDSRNQPQHF
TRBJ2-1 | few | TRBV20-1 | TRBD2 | TGCAGTGCTAGTGGACTAGCGGGAGGGCGGGGTACCTCCTACAATGAGCAGTTCTTC | CSASGLAGGRGTSYNEQFF
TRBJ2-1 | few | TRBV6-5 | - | TGTGCCAGCACTGGAGGGACCCGGGAGCAGTTCTTC | CASTGGTREQFF
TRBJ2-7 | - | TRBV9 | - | TGTGCCAGCAGCGTAGAATTGGGGACCGAGCAGTACTTC | CASSVELGTEQYF
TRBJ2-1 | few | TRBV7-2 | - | TGTGCCAGCAGCCCCTACAGGGAGGTCGGTGAGCAGTTCTTC | CASSPYREVGEQFF
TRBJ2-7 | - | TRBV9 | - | TGTGCCAGCAGCGCTCAGGGCCCCAGCTCCTACGAGCAGTACTTC | CASSAQGPSSYEQYF
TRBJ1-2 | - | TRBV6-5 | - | TGTGCCAGCAGGAAACCGGCGGGAGCTAACTATGGCTACACCTTC | CASRKPAGANYGYTF
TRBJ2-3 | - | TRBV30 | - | TGTGCCTGGAGTGGGGGGTGGGCGTGGGGCGCAGATACGCAGTATTTT | CAWSGGWAWGADTQYF
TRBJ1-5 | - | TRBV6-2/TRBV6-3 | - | TGTGCCAGCAGTGGGGTTATAGGGCCCCAGCATTTT | CASSGVIGPQHF
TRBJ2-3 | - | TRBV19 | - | TGTGCCAGTAGTCTTCAGGGTTTTCTCACAGATACGCAGTATTTT | CASSLQGFLTDTQYF
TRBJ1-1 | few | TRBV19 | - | TGTGCCAGTAGTATAAGGGGACATGGTGAAGCTTTCTTT | CASSIRGHGEAFF
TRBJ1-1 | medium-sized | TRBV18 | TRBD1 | TGTGCCAGCTCACCCGGGCGACAGGGGGTCACTGAAGCTTTCTTT | CASSPGRQGVTEAFF
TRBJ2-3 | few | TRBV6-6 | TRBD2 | TGTGCCAGCAGTTACTCGATCACGGGACTAGCGGACCTTAACTTATCCACAGATACGCAGTATTTT | CASSYSITGLADLNLSTDTQYF
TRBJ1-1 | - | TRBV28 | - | TGTGCCAGCAGTTTCATCGAGAACACTGAAGCTTTCTTT | CASSFIENTEAFF
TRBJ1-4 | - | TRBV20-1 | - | TGCAGTGCTAGAGCCCAGGGTAGAAGGGGGTTTTTT | CSARAQGRRGFF
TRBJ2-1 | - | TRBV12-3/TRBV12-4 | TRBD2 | TGTGCCAGCAGTTTAGCGGGACTAGCGTTGTTCTTC | CASSLAGLALFF
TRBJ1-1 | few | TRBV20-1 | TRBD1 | TGCAGTGCAGGGGACAGGGGTTACACTGAAGCTTTCTTT | CSAGDRGYTEAFF
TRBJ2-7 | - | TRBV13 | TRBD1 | TGTGCCAGCAGCTTACGGGACAGGGCCTACGAGCAGTACTTC | CASSLRDRAYEQYF
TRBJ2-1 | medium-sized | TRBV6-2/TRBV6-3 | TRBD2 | TGTGCCAGCAGGGACCATTTAGCGGGAGGATATTCCGATGAGCAGTTCTTC | CASRDHLAGGYSDEQFF
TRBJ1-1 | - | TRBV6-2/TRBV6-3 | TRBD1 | TGTGCCAGCAGTTACTCGAGGGACAGCTTGAACACTGAAGCTTTCTTT | CASSYSRDSLNTEAFF
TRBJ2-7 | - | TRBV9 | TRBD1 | TGTGCCAGCAGCGCTAGCCGGGACAGGGTGGGTGAGCAGTACTTC | CASSASRDRVGEQYF
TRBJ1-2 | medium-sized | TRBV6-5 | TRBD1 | TGTGCCAGCACCTCTCGGACAGGGGATGGCTACACCTTC | CASTSRTGDGYTF
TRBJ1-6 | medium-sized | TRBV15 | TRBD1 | TGTGCCACCAGTGACAGGGCGGATTCACCCCTCCACTTT | CATSDRADSPLHF
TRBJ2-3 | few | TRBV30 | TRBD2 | TGTGCCTGGAGCGCATTTATGAGGGCCGGGGGGTCAGATACGCAGTATTTT | CAWSAFMRAGGSDTQYF
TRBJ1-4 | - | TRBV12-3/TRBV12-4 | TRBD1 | TGTGCCAGCAGTCAGGACAGGGGGTTAGAAAAACTGTTTTTT | CASSQDRGLEKLFF
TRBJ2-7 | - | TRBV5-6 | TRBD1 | TGTGCCAGCAGCCCGGACAGGTTTATAACCTACGAGCAGTACTTC | CASSPDRFITYEQYF
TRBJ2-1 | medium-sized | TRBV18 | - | TGTGCCAGCTCACCAGTGAGTGGGGCCTCCTACAATGAGCAGTTCTTC | CASSPVSGASYNEQFF
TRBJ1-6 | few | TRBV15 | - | TGTGCCACTCGACAGTTTCAAAGACCCAATTCACCCCTCCACTTT | CATRQFQRPNSPLHF
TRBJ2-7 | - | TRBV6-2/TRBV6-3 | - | TGTGCCAGCAGTCCCCTCCCATTAGGGATGAGGGACGAGCAGTACTTC | CASSPLPLGMRDEQYF
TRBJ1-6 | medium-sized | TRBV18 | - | TGTGCCAGCTCAATATCCGCCCTGAGCTCCTATAATTCACCCCTCCACTTT | CASSISALSSYNSPLHF
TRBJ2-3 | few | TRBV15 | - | TGTGCCACCAGCAGAGTTTACGGATACACAGATACGCAGTATTTT | CATSRVYGYTDTQYF
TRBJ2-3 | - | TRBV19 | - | TGTGCCAGTAGTGTCGGGTGGCGCACAGATACGCAGTATTTT | CASSVGWRTDTQYF
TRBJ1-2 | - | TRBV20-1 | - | TGCAGTGCCTGGGACCGATCTAACTATGGCTACACCTTC | CSAWDRSNYGYTF
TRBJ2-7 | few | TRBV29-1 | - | TGCAGCGTCCACCCGACAGGAAACGAGCAGTACTTC | CSVHPTGNEQYF
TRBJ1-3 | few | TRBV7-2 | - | TGTGCCAGCAGCTTAAGGGCCAGTAGACAAGGAAACACCATATATTTT | CASSLRASRQGNTIYF
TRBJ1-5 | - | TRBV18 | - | TGTGCCAGCTCACTACATAGCAATCAGCCCCAGCATTTT | CASSLHSNQPQHF